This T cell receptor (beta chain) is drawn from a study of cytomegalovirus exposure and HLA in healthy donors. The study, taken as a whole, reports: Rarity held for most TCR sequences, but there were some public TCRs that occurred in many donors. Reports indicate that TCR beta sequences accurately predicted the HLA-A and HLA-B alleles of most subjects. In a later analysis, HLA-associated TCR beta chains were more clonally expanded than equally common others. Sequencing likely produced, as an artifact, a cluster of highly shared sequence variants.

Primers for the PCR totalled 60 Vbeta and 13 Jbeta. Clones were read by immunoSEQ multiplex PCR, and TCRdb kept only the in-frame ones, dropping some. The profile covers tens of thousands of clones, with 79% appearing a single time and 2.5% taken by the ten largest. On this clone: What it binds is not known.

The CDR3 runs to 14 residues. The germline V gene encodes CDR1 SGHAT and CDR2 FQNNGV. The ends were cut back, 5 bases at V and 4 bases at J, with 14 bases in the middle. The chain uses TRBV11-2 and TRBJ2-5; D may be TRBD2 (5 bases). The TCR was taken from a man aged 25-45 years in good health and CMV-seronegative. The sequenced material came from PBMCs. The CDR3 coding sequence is TGTGCCAGCAGCGTTACTAGAGTTGGAGAGACCCAGTACTTC. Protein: CASSVTRVGETQYF.